This TCR beta chain is from a study of T cell responses to AZD1222 COVID-19 vaccine. Per the germline V gene, CDR1 is LNHNV and CDR2 is YYDKDF (reference sequence). V was shortened by 4 bases and J by 1 base, with 8 bases between the two germline ends. CDR3 length: 14 amino acids. Study results and limitations: Spike-specific TCR depth and breadth grew after two AZD1222 doses. Repertoires in all cases were sampled only once the peak T cell response had passed.

TCRdb keeps only in-frame clones here, not all; method: immunoSEQ multiplex PCR. The sample comprises 150,000 to 200,000 clones, 90% to 95% of which are singletons, and approximately 0.88% rests with the top ten. Notes on this clone: Its antigen is as yet unknown.

This TCR came from an adult in good health. This specimen was peripheral blood, taken on day 0 of AZD1222 vaccination. V gene TRBV15 combines with J gene TRBJ1-5; D is ambiguous. In DNA, the CDR3 is TGTGCCACCAGCATGAGGACCAGCAATCAGCCCCAGCATTTT. Its protein is CATSMRTSNQPQHF.